Below are 27 T cell receptor beta chains sequenced from a single sample in a study of neurological immune-mediated disorders. As to time point: longitudinal time-point 2. TCRdb re-derived calls from the 5' RACE reads in MiXCR, one entry per CDR3 protein. The sample consists of roughly 34,000 distinct CDR3 sequences, 10% to 15% of them appearing once. The sequenced sample was PBMCs. All receptors derive from a woman between 40 and 50 years old in good health.

This clonotype appeared many times. This chain uses TRBV5-1 with TRBJ2-1, with TRBD1 matching 8 bases. CDR1 is SGHRS, CDR2 YFSETQ, per germline. V shed 4 bases, J shed 3 bases, and the junction held 3 bases outside the gene matches. The CDR3 is 14 residues long. The CDR3 region has the DNA TGCGCCAGCAGCCCCGGGACAGGCTACAATGAGCAGTTCTTC. Translation gives CASSPGTGYNEQFF.

The chain is built from TRBV5-1 and TRBJ2-7; 7 positions match TRBD2. This CDR3 has 17 amino acids. V gave up 0 bases and J gave up 0 bases; unmatched junction bases: 9. Germline-derived CDR1 and CDR2 are SGHRS and YFSETQ. Here the CDR3 reads CASSLVSAGAVSYEQYF. CDR3 nucleotide sequence: TGCGCCAGCAGCTTGGTTTCGGCGGGAGCCGTCTCCTACGAGCAGTACTTC.

This clonotype was counted many times. CDR3 DNA sequence: TGTGCCAGCAGCACGAGGGAGTTCGCGACCCAGTACTTC. As protein: CASSTREFATQYF. The V gene is TRBV6-5, the J gene TRBJ2-5, with TRBD2 as a possible D gene (5 bases). The V end lost 6 bases, the J end lost 7 bases, and 15 bases lay between the germline ends. The CDR3 runs 13 residues. Germline loops: CDR1 MNHEY, CDR2 SVGAGI.

This clonotype appeared many times. The chain links TRBV18 to TRBJ2-3, with D possibly being TRBD2 (6 bases). The CDR3 is 14 residues long. V lost 3 bases, J lost 6 bases, and 13 bases lay in between. Looked up from germline, CDR1 is KGHSH and CDR2 is LQKENI. CDR3 residues: CASSPLTGRDTQYF. The DNA of the CDR3 is TGTGCCAGCTCACCCTTGACGGGGAGGGATACGCAGTATTTT.

This clonotype was seen ten or more times. J is TRBJ2-3 and V is TRBV4-3; D tentatively reads TRBD1 or TRBD2 (7 bases each). The ends were cut back, 0 bases at V and 4 bases at J, with 23 bases in the middle. CDR3 size: 19 residues. CDR1 is LGHNA and CDR2 is YSLEER in the germline V gene. The CDR3 spells CASSQEAARQGGDADTQYF. The CDR3 nucleotides are TGCGCCAGCAGCCAAGAGGCAGCAAGACAGGGAGGGGACGCAGATACGCAGTATTTT.

This clonotype was counted many times. The chain recombines TRBV12-3 or TRBV12-4 with TRBJ2-5; no firm D call. The CDR3 length is 12 residues. Deletions cut 2 bases from V and 6 bases from J, with 7 bases between. The CDR3 here is CASSLSLQTQYF. CDR3 DNA sequence: TGTGCCAGCAGTTTATCCCTTCAGACCCAGTACTTC.

About this clonotype: One junction end does not reproduce the germline sequence, and a read error may be involved. The chain joins TRBV6-5 to TRBJ1-1; D ambiguous. CDR3 length: 13 amino acids. Germline lookup yields CDR1 MNHEY and CDR2 SVGAGI. The CDR3 nucleotides read TGTTCCAGCACGCGCTCGGCAGGCGTTGAAGCTTTCTTT. Encoded protein: CSSTRSAGVEAFF.

This clonotype came up many times. The chain uses TRBV9 and TRBJ1-4; a possible D gene is TRBD1 (5 bases). CDR3 length: 14 amino acids. In germline, CDR1 is SGDLS, CDR2 YYNGEE. Trimming left V 4 bases short and J 0 bases short, with 7 bases between. The CDR3: CASSPGATNEKLFF. Written as DNA, the CDR3 is TGTGCCAGCAGCCCGGGGGCAACTAATGAAAAACTGTTTTTT.

In this sample, this clonotype turned up many times. The chain joins TRBV29-1 to TRBJ2-7, with D hard to call. Germline assignment: CDR1 SQVTM and CDR2 ANQGSEA. V was pared by 6 bases and J by 2 bases, with 11 bases between. This CDR3 region has 12 residues. The CDR3 sequence is CSVMWQPYEQYF. CDR3 bases: TGCAGCGTAATGTGGCAGCCCTACGAGCAGTACTTC.

The table lists this clonotype with many counts. The chain uses TRBV20-1 and TRBJ1-1; no clear D. The CDR3 runs 13 residues. CDR1 DFQATT and CDR2 SNEGSKA come from the germline V gene (reference sequence). V was shortened by 6 bases and J by 9 bases, with 20 bases between the two germline ends. CDR3 coding DNA: TGCAGTGCCCAGACGCCGACCGGGGTGAAAGCTTTCTTT. It specifies CSAQTPTGVKAFF.

This clonotype was recorded many times. This chain uses TRBV20-1 with TRBJ2-1, with TRBD2 matching over 8 bases. The CDR3 extends over 13 amino acids. Trimming at V came to 7 bases and at J to 5 bases, leaving 7 bases not matched to a gene. Germline assignment: CDR1 DFQATT and CDR2 SNEGSKA (reference sequence). The CDR3 DNA reads as TGCAGTGTAGACAAGCGGGAGAACAATGAGCAGTTCTTC. This encodes CSVDKRENNEQFF.

This clonotype showed up many times. Possible read error: a much larger clone is one base away. The rearrangement links TRBV11-2 to TRBJ2-3; D not certain. In germline, CDR1 is SGHAT, CDR2 FQNNGV. The CDR3 runs to 11 residues. Trimming cost V 6 bases and J 2 bases, with 3 bases left between them. The CDR3 is CASRNTDTQYF. CDR3 nucleotide sequence: TGTGCCAGCAGGAACACAGATACGCAGTATTTT.

This clonotype counts as medium-sized. The V call is TRBV6-2 or TRBV6-3, the J call TRBJ2-1; D unclear. The CDR3 has 12 amino acids. V gave up 7 bases and J gave up 9 bases, with 13 bases separating them. Germline CDR1 is MNHEY and CDR2 is SVGEGT. The CDR3 here is CASTDRVTEQFF. For the CDR3, the DNA is TGTGCCAGCACCGACCGGGTGACTGAGCAGTTCTTC.

This clonotype was seen ten or more times. The V call is TRBV20-1, the J call TRBJ2-1; 7 bases line up with TRBD2. Losses at the gene ends were 5 bases for V and 0 bases for J; bases not matched to a gene: 7. Germline-derived CDR1 and CDR2 are DFQATT and SNEGSKA (reference sequence). This CDR3 comprises 15 residues. As DNA, the CDR3 is TGCAGTGCTCCTACTAGCGCTAACTCCTACAATGAGCAGTTCTTC. Translation gives CSAPTSANSYNEQFF.

The chain's CDR3 is CASRMVTEAFF. The CDR3 region has the DNA TGCGCCAGCCGTATGGTCACTGAAGCTTTCTTT. This chain joins TRBV5-1 and TRBJ1-1; D is unresolved. This CDR3 contains 11 residues. Trimming shortened V by 7 bases and J by 4 bases, and 8 bases separated the two germline ends. Per germline, CDR1 SGHRS and CDR2 YFSETQ. The entire variable domain, with the rest obtained from reference TRBV5-1 and TRBJ1-1, is as follows: KAGVTQTPRYLIKTRGQQVTLSCSPISGHRSVSWYQQTPGQGLQFLFEYFSETQRNKGNFPGRFSGRQFSNSRSEMNVSTLELGDSALYLCASRMVTEAFFGQGTRLTVV.

To note about this clonotype: An end of the junction does not agree with germline; a read error may underlie this. The rearrangement links TRBV18 to TRBJ1-5, with a weak D call TRBD1 (5 bases). Per germline, CDR1 KGHSH and CDR2 LQKENI. This CDR3 is 14 amino acids long. The CDR3 region is CANSPSWGNQPQHF. For the CDR3, the DNA is TGTGCCAACTCACCTTCATGGGGCAACCAGCCCCAGCATTTT.

At least ten counts were recorded for this clonotype. This chain links TRBV6-2 or TRBV6-3 with TRBJ2-4, with D possibly being TRBD1 or TRBD2 (5 bases each). V gave up 5 bases and J gave up 1 base, with 9 bases separating them. The CDR3 loop spans 14 amino acids. The germline CDR1 and CDR2 sequences are MNHEY and SVGEGT. CDR3: CASSKGTAKNIQYF. The CDR3, as DNA: TGTGCCAGCAGTAAAGGGACGGCCAAAAACATTCAGTACTTC.

This clonotype appeared many times. V gene TRBV7-2 combines with J gene TRBJ2-7; 11 positions agree with TRBD2. Germline trimming cut 1 base from V and 3 bases from J; bases unmatched to any gene: 8. Per germline, CDR1 SGHTA and CDR2 FQGNSA. The CDR3 is made up of 17 amino acids. As DNA, the CDR3 is TGTGCCAGCAGCTTAGTTACTAGCGGGAGTGGCATCTACGAGCAGTACTTC. Amino acids: CASSLVTSGSGIYEQYF.

This clonotype came up many times. At one of its ends the junction is not consistent with the germline gene, which may arise from a read error. CDR3 in DNA: TGTGCCAGCAGACGGACCCAAGAGACCAAGTACTTC. Translation: CASRRTQETKYF. The chain employs TRBV6-5 and TRBJ2-5, with D unresolved. This CDR3 contains 12 residues. Germline assignment: CDR1 MNHEY and CDR2 SVGAGI.

Ten or more counts support this clonotype. The J gene is TRBJ2-7, the V gene TRBV7-8; D is uncertain. Germline V gene lookup returns CDR1 SGHVS and CDR2 FQNEAQ. The ends were cut back, 5 bases at V and 1 base at J, with 15 bases in the middle. The length of the CDR3 is 15 residues. CDR3 in DNA: TGTGCCAGCAGCCGAACCTCTAATCCTTCCTACGAGCAGTACTTC. This sequence encodes CASSRTSNPSYEQYF.

For the CDR3, the DNA is TGTGCCAGCAGCTCTATGACAGCCAGGAATGAAAAACTGTTTTTT. This gives the protein CASSSMTARNEKLFF. This chain uses TRBV5-6 with TRBJ1-4; weak D call: TRBD1 (5 bases). The CDR3 runs to 15 residues. Trimming removed 3 bases at V and 5 bases at J, with 14 bases between. Germline V CDR1 and CDR2: SGHDT, YYEEEE.

Concerning this clonotype itself: The junction differs from germline at one of its ends, possibly a read error. The chain carries TRBV6-5 and TRBJ2-1; 7 nucleotides line up with TRBD1. This CDR3 has 16 residues. Per the germline V gene, CDR1 is MNHEY and CDR2 is SVGAGI. Here the CDR3 reads CASSYLSGTDHNEQLF. In nucleotides, the CDR3 is TGTGCCAGCAGTTACTTGTCCGGGACAGATCACAATGAGCAGTTATTC.

This clonotype was found many times. The chain is built from TRBV20-1 and TRBJ1-2, with 7 bases fitting TRBD1. Germline V gives CDR1 DFQATT, CDR2 SNEGSKA (reference sequence). The CDR3 has 14 residues. Trimming removed 3 bases from V and 2 bases from J; junction bases left unmatched: 6. The CDR3: CSASWTQGNYGYTF. The CDR3 nucleotides read TGCAGTGCTAGCTGGACACAGGGGAACTATGGCTACACCTTC.

At least ten counts were recorded for this clonotype. The J gene is TRBJ2-7, the V gene TRBV20-1; either TRBD1 or TRBD2 may fit D (5 bases each). CDR3 length: 14 residues. Trimming took off 5 bases at V and 4 bases at J, with 18 bases between the two ends. Germline V CDR1 and CDR2: DFQATT, SNEGSKA (reference sequence). The CDR3 DNA reads TGCAGTGCTTCCCGGGACCTAGAGGCGTACGAGCAGTACTTC. Protein: CSASRDLEAYEQYF.

This chain joins TRBV18 and TRBJ1-1; D unresolved. CDR1 and CDR2 (germline): KGHSH, LQKENI. The V end lost 4 bases, the J end lost 0 bases, and 9 bases lay between the germline ends. This CDR3 comprises 14 residues. The CDR3 DNA is TGTGCCAGCTCACAGATTTATATGAACACTGAAGCTTTCTTT. It is translated as CASSQIYMNTEAFF.

In this sample, this clonotype turned up many times. The J gene is TRBJ1-2, the V gene TRBV4-3; D unclear. V lost 4 bases and J lost 7, with 22 bases in between. Germline V lookup: CDR1 LGHNA, CDR2 YSLEER. This CDR3 is built from 16 residues. The CDR3: CASSPEVQSRAGGYTF. As DNA, the CDR3 is TGCGCCAGCAGCCCCGAGGTACAGTCTCGGGCGGGTGGCTACACCTTC.

In its sample, this clonotype was seen many times. The rearrangement uses TRBV5-1 and TRBJ1-4, with D tentatively TRBD1 (6 bases). The CDR3 has 13 residues. V was shortened by 2 bases and J by 8 bases, with 10 bases between the two germline ends. The V gene's germline CDR1 is SGHRS and CDR2 YFSETQ. The CDR3 reads CASSFGQGEKLFF. CDR3 nucleotides: TGCGCCAGCAGCTTCGGGCAGGGGGAAAAACTGTTTTTT.